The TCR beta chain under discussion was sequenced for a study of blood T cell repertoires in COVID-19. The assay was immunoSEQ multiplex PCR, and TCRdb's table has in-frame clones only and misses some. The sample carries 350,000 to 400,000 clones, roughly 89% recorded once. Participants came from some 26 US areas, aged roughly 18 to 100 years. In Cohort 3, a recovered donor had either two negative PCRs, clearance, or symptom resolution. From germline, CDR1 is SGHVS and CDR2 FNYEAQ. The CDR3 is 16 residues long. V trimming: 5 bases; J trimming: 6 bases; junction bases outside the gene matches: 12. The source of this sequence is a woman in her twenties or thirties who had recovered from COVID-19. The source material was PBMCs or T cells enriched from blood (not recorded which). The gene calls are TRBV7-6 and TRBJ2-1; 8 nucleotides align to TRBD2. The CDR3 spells CASSLQSGRRGNEQFF. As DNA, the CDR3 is TGTGCCAGCAGCCTTCAAAGCGGGAGAAGAGGCAATGAGCAGTTCTTC.